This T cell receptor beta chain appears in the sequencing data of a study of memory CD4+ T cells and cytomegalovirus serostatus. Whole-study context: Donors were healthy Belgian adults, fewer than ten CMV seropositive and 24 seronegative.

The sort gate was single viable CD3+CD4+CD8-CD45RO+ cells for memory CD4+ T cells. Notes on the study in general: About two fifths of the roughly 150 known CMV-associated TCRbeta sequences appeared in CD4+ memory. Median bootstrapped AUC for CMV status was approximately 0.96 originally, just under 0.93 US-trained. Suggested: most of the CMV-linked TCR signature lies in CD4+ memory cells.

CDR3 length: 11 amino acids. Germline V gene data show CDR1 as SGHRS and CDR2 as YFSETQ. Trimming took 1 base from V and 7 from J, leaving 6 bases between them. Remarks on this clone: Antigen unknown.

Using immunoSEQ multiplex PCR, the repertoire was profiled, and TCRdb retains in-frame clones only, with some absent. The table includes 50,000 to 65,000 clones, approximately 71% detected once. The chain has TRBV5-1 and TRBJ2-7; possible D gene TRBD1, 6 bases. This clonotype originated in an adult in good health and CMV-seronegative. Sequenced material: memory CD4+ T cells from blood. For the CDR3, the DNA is TGCGCCAGCAGCTTGCAGGGGGAGCAGTACTTC. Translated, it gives CASSLQGEQYF.